This entry concerns a single T cell receptor beta chain. It has no known antigen specificity. There are no base qualities to consult, and no much larger clone falls within one base. This sample was taken from a study of T-cell memory formation after mild COVID-19 (dated by TCRdb to the early 2020s). About the study as a whole: TCR sequence clusters from the two donors were found to be largely donor specific. In two donors, T-cell clones that expanded and contracted after mild COVID-19 were tracked by sequencing TCRalpha and TCRbeta repertoires over time. Two young, previously healthy adult volunteers made up the cohort, one male and one female. What the research found in general, with its limitations: Clones contracting from day 15 to 85 had balanced CD4/CD8 phenotypes, while a second wave expanding from day 15 to 37 was biased towards CD4+. Contracting CD4+ clones were located mainly in the CM and EM memory subsets, whereas CD8+ clones were found to be enriched in EMRA. Whether the second-wave clones peaking on day 37 were SARS-CoV-2 specific was not confirmed. Some responding clones were detected in pre-infection memory, which suggested that pre-existing cross-reactive memory T cells had joined the SARS-CoV-2 response. The study included only two mild cases, and larger cohorts that include severe cases with pre-infection samples were judged to be necessary.

Data came from an Illumina NovaSeq 6000. TCRalpha and TCRbeta cDNA libraries were constructed by 5'RACE with constant-segment primers, with sample barcodes and unique molecular identifiers being introduced. Trizol reagent was used to extract RNA from every sample. Libraries were amplified in two PCR steps, with a second sample barcode and Illumina TruSeq adapters added in the second step. Sequencing of libraries was performed on an Illumina NovaSeq with 2 x 150 bp paired-end reads. As for the original processing: Demultiplexing of reads and collapsing into UMI-guided consensus sequences were performed with migec v1.2.7. Using mixcr v2.1.11, the UMI consensuses were aligned to TRA and TRB V and J templates and assembled into clonotypes. A clonotype was counted as expanded or contracted only if both edgeR and NoisET called the change significant, with noise models trained on biological replicates. For edgeR calls, the thresholds were a false discovery rate-adjusted p below 0.01 and a log2 fold-change of 1. PCA with hierarchical clustering of max-normalized trajectories of the 1000 most abundant clonotypes was used as exploratory dynamics analysis. Each responding clone was given a CD4 or CD8 phenotype based on the CD4+ and CD8+ repertoires, which had been sequenced separately. TCRdb handled the public reads itself, with Q25 trimming in fastp and clone calling in MiXCR, and kept productive beta chains. When rows share a CDR3 protein, they turn into one entry using the most common DNA and genes. What appears here as the V and J calls and clone size reflects TCRdb's work, not the paper's. The sample table shows roughly 320,000 distinct CDR3 sequences, and around 28% are seen once. Of the sample, around an eighth falls within the top ten clones.

Ficoll-Paque density gradient centrifugation was the method used to isolate PBMCs. Compared with germline, V lacks 3 bases and J lacks 4 bases; bases without a gene match: 9. The CDR3 holds 16 amino acids from the cysteine to the phenylalanine. Only the CDR3 part of the read is kept: 48 bases, read in frame from the first base. In the germline V gene, CDR1 corresponds to MDHEN and CDR2 to SYDVKM. Sequencing input: PBMCs or a T cell subset sorted from them (not recorded which). Recombination connected TRBV28 to TRBJ2-3; 8 central nucleotides agree with TRBD2. The TCR sequence derives from an adult woman who had mild COVID-19 (a few samples of this study predate the infection). The sample titles of this study are shuffled in the database, so cell type and time point are left out; the donor was told from shared clones. For the CDR3, the sequence is CASSFPETSAADTQYF. The DNA is TGTGCCAGCAGTTTCCCAGAGACTAGCGCAGCAGATACGCAGTATTTT.